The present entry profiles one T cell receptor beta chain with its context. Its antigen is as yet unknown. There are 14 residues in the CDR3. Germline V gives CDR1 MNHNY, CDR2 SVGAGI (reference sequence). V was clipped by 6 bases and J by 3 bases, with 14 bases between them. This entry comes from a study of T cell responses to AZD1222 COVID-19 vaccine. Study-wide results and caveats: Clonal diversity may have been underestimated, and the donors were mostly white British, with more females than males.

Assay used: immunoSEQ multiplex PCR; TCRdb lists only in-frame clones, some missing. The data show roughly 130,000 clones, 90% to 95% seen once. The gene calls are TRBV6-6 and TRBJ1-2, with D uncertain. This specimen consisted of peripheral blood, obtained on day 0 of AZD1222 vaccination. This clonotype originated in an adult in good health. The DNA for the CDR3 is TGTGCCAGCAGACTCCCGGGCCGAGACTATGGCTACACCTTC. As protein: CASRLPGRDYGYTF.